This T cell receptor beta chain was sequenced for a study of control samples from healthy donors and cancer patients. Germline V lookup: CDR1 SGHTS, CDR2 YDEGEE. The CDR3 extends over 13 amino acids. V was pared by 4 bases and J by 5 bases, with 6 bases of the junction left unmatched. Assay used: immunoSEQ multiplex PCR; TCRdb lists only in-frame clones, some missing. The table lists over 120,000 clones, about 91% of them singletons, with about 3.2% in the top ten. The sequenced material came from blood. The sequence was obtained from a man aged 25-40 years in good health. The V and J genes are TRBV5-8 and TRBJ2-7, with 7 bases fitting TRBD1. The CDR3 coding sequence is TGTGCCAGCAGCCCGACAGGGTCCGACGAGCAGTACTTC. The encoded protein is CASSPTGSDEQYF.